This is a list of T cell receptor beta chains from one sample in a study of a mutant IDH1 vaccine in newly diagnosed glioma. Profiled with immunoSEQ multiplex PCR; TCRdb holds only in-frame clones, not every one. Of about 82,000 clones listed, 70% to 90% are singletons. Antigens of these TCRs are unknown. The specimen comprised PBMCs, sampled from a glioma patient whose treatment included an IDH1 peptide vaccine. Receptor source: a man aged 30 to 39 with glioma. Some clones in this sample may be carry-over from other donors' samples. CDR3s include the opening cysteine and the closing phenylalanine or tryptophan. Fields, in order: clone size, V gene, J gene, D gene, CDR3 protein, CDR3 DNA. The D gene is left open where the match is weak. Size values are once, few and many counts, or a class for expanded clones, and some rows have none.

-,TRBV19,TRBJ1-3,-,CASSIGETGNTIYF,TGTGCCAGTAGTATAGGGGAGACTGGAAACACCATATATTTT
-,TRBV4-1,TRBJ2-7,TRBD2,CASSQELAGVSSYEQYF,TGCGCCAGCAGCCAAGAACTAGCGGGGGTGAGCTCCTACGAGCAGTACTTC
-,TRBV4-2,TRBJ1-5,-,CASSQGNQPQHF,TGTGCCAGCAGCCAAGGTAATCAGCCCCAGCATTTT
once,TRBV29-1,TRBJ2-3,-,CSVTRGDTQYF,TGCAGCGTCACCCGGGGGGATACGCAGTATTTT
-,TRBV19,TRBJ1-5,-,CASSAWIGLNQPQHF,TGTGCCAGTAGTGCCTGGATAGGCCTAAATCAGCCCCAGCATTTT
-,TRBV27,TRBJ2-2,-,CASSLSSANTGELFF,TGTGCCAGCAGTTTATCATCCGCGAACACCGGGGAGCTGTTTTTT
-,TRBV5-5,TRBJ2-6,-,CASSLAPSDSGANVLTF,TGTGCCAGCAGCTTGGCCCCGTCAGATTCTGGGGCCAACGTCCTGACTTTC
-,TRBV2,TRBJ2-4,-,CASGPSGQYF,TGTGCCAGCGGGCCGTCGGGGCAGTACTTC
-,TRBV19,TRBJ2-1,TRBD2,CASRKFGLAGASSYNEQFF,TGTGCCAGTAGGAAATTCGGACTAGCGGGCGCGAGCTCCTACAATGAGCAGTTCTTC
-,TRBV5-4,TRBJ2-7,-,CASSLGGGDEQYF,TGTGCCAGCAGCTTAGGGGGGGGAGACGAGCAGTACTTC
-,TRBV5-1,TRBJ2-1,TRBD1,CASRSGQGFDNEQFF,TGCGCCAGCAGAAGCGGACAGGGGTTCGACAATGAGCAGTTCTTC
-,TRBV7-2,TRBJ1-4,TRBD1,CASSLDGRGLTNEKLFF,TGTGCCAGCAGCTTAGACGGCAGGGGGCTGACTAATGAAAAACTGTTTTTT
-,TRBV19,TRBJ2-3,-,CASSIVGRPMGPDTQYF,TGTGCCAGTAGTATAGTGGGCAGGCCGATGGGGCCAGATACGCAGTATTTT